This entry describes one T cell receptor beta chain. Its target is unknown. This sample is drawn from a study of cytomegalovirus exposure and HLA in healthy donors. Researchers ran the PCR with 60 Vbeta and 13 Jbeta primers. Sequencing used immunoSEQ multiplex PCR; TCRdb keeps in-frame clones, though not all of them. The sample has roughly 60,000 clones, roughly 74% seen once. Looked up from germline, CDR1 is SGHVS and CDR2 is FNYEAQ. This CDR3 has 16 amino acids. Trimming at V came to 1 base and at J to 10 bases, leaving 13 bases not matched to a gene. General study results and limits: Most CMV-associated TCR beta chains appeared HLA-restricted in a later analysis. Generally TCR sequences proved uncommon, though certain public TCRs appeared in numerous donors.

This clonotype originated in a female donor in good health and CMV-seronegative. The gene calls are TRBV7-6 and TRBJ2-1; 7 nucleotides match TRBD2. The sample taken for sequencing was PBMCs. This chain's CDR3 is CASSLGSWGGTGEQFF. The DNA of the CDR3 is TGTGCCAGCAGCTTAGGTTCATGGGGGGGGACGGGAGAGCAGTTCTTC.